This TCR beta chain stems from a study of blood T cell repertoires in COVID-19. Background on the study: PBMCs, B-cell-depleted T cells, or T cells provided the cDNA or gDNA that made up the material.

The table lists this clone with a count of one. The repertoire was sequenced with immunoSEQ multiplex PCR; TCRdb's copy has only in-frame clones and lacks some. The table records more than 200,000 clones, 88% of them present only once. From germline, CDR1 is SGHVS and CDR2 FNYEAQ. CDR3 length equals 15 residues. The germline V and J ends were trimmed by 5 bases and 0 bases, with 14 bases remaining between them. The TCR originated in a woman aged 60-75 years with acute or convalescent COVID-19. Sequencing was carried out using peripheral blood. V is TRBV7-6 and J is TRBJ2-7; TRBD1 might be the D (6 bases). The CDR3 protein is CASSITGWGSYEQYF. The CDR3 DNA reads TGTGCCAGCAGCATAACAGGGTGGGGCTCCTACGAGCAGTACTTC.